What follows describes a single TCR beta chain. The target of this receptor is not known. Base qualities are not provided; no much larger clone lies one nucleotide away. The library was generated by the immunoSEQ multiplex PCR assay. For the multiplex PCR, a mixture combining 60 forward primers for TCR Vbeta segments and 13 reverse primers for TCR Jbeta segments was used. The CDR3 region of rearranged TCR beta genes was amplified from genomic DNA with a multiplex PCR assay. The amplified TCR beta libraries were sequenced on the Illumina HiSeq System as 87-base-pair reads. In the authors' own workflow: Across the 600 to 700 repertoires, a later analysis counted tens of millions of unique TCR beta chains, 9.5 million to 12 million of which were shared by at least two donors. Raw reads were error-corrected and collapsed into unique sequences by a nearest-neighbor algorithm in which closely related sequences were merged to remove PCR and sequencing errors. Alignment of CDR3 sequences to IMGT reference sequences was used to assign V, D and J gene segments. For a sequence to be retained, at least a six-nucleotide match to both a V gene segment and a J gene segment was required. A rearrangement was called productive if the CDR3 had no stop codons and remained in frame with V and J, and every other rearrangement was called non-productive. Following IMGT convention, CDR3 was defined as the stretch from the second conserved V-encoded cysteine up to the conserved J-encoded phenylalanine. The earlier analysis of more than 450 of the donors excluded sequences that lacked an unambiguous match to a single V gene segment. An earlier analysis of some 500 of the donors classified V segments as functional when productive rearrangements were above 56.7% and as segregating when the standard deviation between donors was above 5%. A statistical classification framework was developed to diagnose cytomegalovirus status using the catalog of TCR beta chain sequences. V and J gene assignment, in a later analysis, came from comparing TCR nucleotide sequences with IMGT/GENE-DB human TR gene sequences. A later analysis assigned CDR3 sequences and most-parsimonious VDJ recombination scenarios with the TCRdist pipeline. In a later analysis, each TCR beta chain was defined by its CDR3 amino acid sequence together with its V-gene family, and reads without a unique V-gene family were excluded. To address suspected cross-contamination and a sequencing artifact, a later analysis removed 592 highly shared, low-generation-probability nucleotide sequences. A later analysis calculated a clonal expansion index for each public chain from normalized within-repertoire ranks of inferred template counts. Generation probabilities in a later analysis came from a VDJ recombination model fitted to out-of-frame rearrangements, and those results were checked against IGoR. In a later analysis, hypergeometric tests were used to score TCR-TCR, TCR-HLA and TCR-CMV co-occurrence, with a repertoire-size bias correction applied to TCR pairs. A later analysis estimated false discovery rates by permuting HLA or CMV assignments 20 times. In a later analysis, co-occurring TCRs were grouped using DBSCAN, with TCRdist sequence similarity added in when clustering inside HLA-allele-positive subsets. Co-occurrence clustering excluded repertoires with fewer than 30,000 or more than 120,000 public chains, plus five with anomalous nucleotide sharing. The immuneACCESS repertoire file appears here via TCRdb, limited to in-frame rearrangements. These files lack a portion of the clones; in checked studies, under half of the deficit traces to unresolved V genes, and the cause of the others is not known. The V and J calls and clone size were taken over from that table, and D and trimming were inferred from the DNA. This sample gives around 150,000 clones in total; around 80% of them show up just once. Around 4% of the sample goes to the ten largest clones.

This sample is drawn from a study of cytomegalovirus exposure and HLA in healthy donors (TCRdb year 2017). With respect to the entire study: According to an earlier analysis of 587 of the donors, 150 million to 200 million T cells yielded some 120 million unique TCR beta sequences and about 300 Gb of sequence data. Among roughly 400 genotyped donors of the cohort, an average of approximately 240,000 unique TCR beta nucleotide sequences were sequenced per donor, roughly a sixth of them non-productive. Alongside the repertoire data, information on donor age, sex, ethnicity and CMV serostatus was compiled. Typing coverage varied by locus: roughly 620-640 donors for A, B, C, DRB1 and DQB1; approximately 500 for DQA1; more than 600 for DPA1; 450 to 480 for DPB1. A separate validation cohort of roughly 110 different subjects was used in addition to the 666-subject first cohort. Every repertoire in the discovery cohort had been generated on one and the same sequencing platform. To predict cytomegalovirus infection status, the study brought together high-throughput TCR immunosequencing, statistical association of individual TCRs with disease status, and machine learning. The study was designed to test whether signatures of past pathogen exposure could be identified by cataloging public T cell receptors. To study patterns of TCR occurrence, a later analysis re-analyzed previously published TCR beta repertoires from 500 to 850 donors and added high-resolution HLA genotyping. HLA typing covered class I and class II loci at four-digit resolution. Roughly 300 gigabases of sequencing data and approximately 80 million unique TCR sequences were included in an early release covering several hundred HLA-typed donors. Using immunosequencing, the study profiled T cell repertoires from 640 or so subjects and related those repertoires to cytomegalovirus serostatus. Rather than using new phenotypic data, the later analysis identified candidate immune exposures from TCR beta sequences and from how often those sequences occurred across donors. Roughly five DR-DQ haplotypes were handled as single units for association and clustering because linkage in the cohort was strong. Of the 300 to 500 genotyped donors, 75% to 85% were placed in the genetic ancestry cluster associated with self-reported Caucasian donors. An earlier analysis of 587 of the donors used high-throughput TCR beta sequencing to judge whether each TCR beta V gene segment behaved as functional or pseudogenic. A later genetic analysis took genome-wide SNP genotypes for about three fifths of the roughly 700 donors and used that subset as a discovery cohort. Overall results and qualifications from the work: A few of the identified cytomegalovirus-associated TCR beta chains were confirmed in vitro to be specific for cytomegalovirus antigens. The study listed approximately 160 TCR beta chains as associated with cytomegalovirus. The authors suggested that the approach could potentially be generalized to other disease states and immunological phenotypes. CMV serostatus was the only immune exposure information available for the cohort. A further reported finding was that TCR beta sequences accurately predicted the HLA-A and HLA-B alleles for most subjects in the first cohort. Because counts were too low, roughly 16 rarely observed V segments, including chromosome 9 orphons, were left out of the earlier analysis of about 500 of the donors. Assigning TCR associations to individual alleles was difficult when HLA alleles, especially DR and DQ, strongly co-occurred. V-gene and J-gene trimming of TCR beta chains was associated with a missense DCLRE1C variant in a later genetic analysis, and the association was replicated in an independent cohort. Compared with the approximately 720-donor mean, donors in an Asian-associated ancestry cluster had fewer N-insertions in productive TCRs, according to a later genetic analysis. In a later analysis, most CMV-associated TCR beta chains were found to appear HLA-restricted, with HLA associations seemingly driven largely by CMV exposure. In a later analysis, 16,951 TCR beta sequences were associated with specific HLA alleles at a false discovery rate of 0.05. The presence/absence analyses assumed that sequencing depth was roughly uniform across donors, and that assumption may not be true. According to a later analysis, parvovirus B19, influenza, CMV and Epstein-Barr virus appeared linked to several top co-occurrence clusters. A group of highly shared sequence variants was considered likely to be a technical artifact of the sequencing pipeline. Compared with equally common non-associated chains, HLA-associated TCR beta chains in a later analysis were more clonally expanded and had lower generation probabilities. Across donors, most TCR sequences were observed very rarely, whereas some public TCRs were present in many individuals. In both the original and validation cohorts, the classifier was reported to diagnose cytomegalovirus status with high specificity and sensitivity. In an earlier analysis of around 600 of the donors, most TCR beta V segments were observed in productive rearrangements about 90% or about 30% of the time, broadly matching IMGT annotations. Only TCR beta chains were sequenced in this cohort, and the absence of alpha or paired-chain data limited detectable features. Because HLA typing was missing for some donors at each locus, association tests included only the typed subset. In a later analysis, the rate of TCR association differed among HLA loci, with DRB1 alleles having the most associated TCRs and HLA-C alleles having the fewest. Linkage disequilibrium might explain the correlated functional status among segregating V segments, but an unknown experimental factor could not be excluded.

The cohort comprised more than 550 healthy bone marrow donors. Cohort members were all nominally healthy when sampled, although unrecorded immune exposures were likely present. The donor was CMV seronegative and belonged to the group of over 350 seronegative cohort members. A peripheral blood sample was collected from each donor, and TCR beta sequencing was performed on peripheral blood mononuclear cells. Genomic DNA extraction from the blood cell samples was performed with the Qiagen DNeasy Blood Extraction Kit. The origin of this receptor is a man aged 35 to 55 in good health and CMV-seronegative. The sequencing sample was made of PBMCs.

The CDR3 protein sequence reads: CTSGVGGSYNEQFF. The nucleotide sequence reads TGCACCTCGGGGGTGGGGGGATCCTACAATGAGCAGTTCTTC. The chain links TRBV29-1 with TRBJ2-1, and perhaps TRBD2 as D gene, on 6 matching bases. Reading from cysteine to phenylalanine, the CDR3 counts 14 amino acids. Left in the record is the CDR3 DNA by itself, 42 bases read in frame from the first base. Sequences SQVTM (CDR1) and ANQGSEA (CDR2) are obtained from the germline V gene.